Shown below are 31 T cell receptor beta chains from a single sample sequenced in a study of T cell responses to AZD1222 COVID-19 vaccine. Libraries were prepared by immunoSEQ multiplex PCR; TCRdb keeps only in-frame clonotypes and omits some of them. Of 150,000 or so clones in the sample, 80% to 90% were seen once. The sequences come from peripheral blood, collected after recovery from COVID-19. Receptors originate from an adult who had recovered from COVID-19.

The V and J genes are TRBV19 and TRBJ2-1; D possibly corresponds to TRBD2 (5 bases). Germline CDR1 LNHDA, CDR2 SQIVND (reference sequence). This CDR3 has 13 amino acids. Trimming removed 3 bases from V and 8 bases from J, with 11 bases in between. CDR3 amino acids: CASSIPGWDEQFF. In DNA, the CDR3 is TGTGCCAGTAGTATCCCGGGGTGGGATGAGCAGTTCTTC.

The CDR3 loop reads CASSMEVAGTYEQYF. In nucleotides, the CDR3 is TGTGCCAGTAGTATGGAGGTAGCGGGGACCTACGAGCAGTACTTC. The chain links TRBV19 to TRBJ2-7, with TRBD2 matching 8 bases. J lost 2 bases, V lost 3 bases, and 6 bases had no gene match. In germline, CDR1 is LNHDA, CDR2 SQIVND (reference sequence). The CDR3 runs to 15 residues.

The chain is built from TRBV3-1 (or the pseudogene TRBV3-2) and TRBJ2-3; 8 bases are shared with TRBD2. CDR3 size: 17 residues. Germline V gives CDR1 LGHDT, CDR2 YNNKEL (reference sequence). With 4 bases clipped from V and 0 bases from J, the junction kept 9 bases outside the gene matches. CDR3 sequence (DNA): TGTGCCAGCAGCCGTCACCTTGCTAGCGGGAGCACAGATACGCAGTATTTT. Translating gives CASSRHLASGSTDTQYF.

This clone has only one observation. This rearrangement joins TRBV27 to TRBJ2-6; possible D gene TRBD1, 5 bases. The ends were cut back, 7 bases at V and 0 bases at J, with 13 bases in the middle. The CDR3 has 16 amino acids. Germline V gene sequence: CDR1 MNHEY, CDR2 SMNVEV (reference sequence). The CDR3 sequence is CASTPTALSGANVLTF. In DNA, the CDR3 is TGTGCCAGCACCCCGACAGCCCTCTCTGGGGCCAACGTCCTGACTTTC.

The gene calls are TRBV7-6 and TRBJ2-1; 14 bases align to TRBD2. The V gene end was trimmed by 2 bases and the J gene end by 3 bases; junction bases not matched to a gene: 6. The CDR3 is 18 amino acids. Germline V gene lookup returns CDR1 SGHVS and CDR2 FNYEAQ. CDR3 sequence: CASSLRGLAGEYYNEQFF. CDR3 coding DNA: TGTGCCAGCAGCTTACGGGGACTAGCGGGAGAGTACTACAATGAGCAGTTCTTC.

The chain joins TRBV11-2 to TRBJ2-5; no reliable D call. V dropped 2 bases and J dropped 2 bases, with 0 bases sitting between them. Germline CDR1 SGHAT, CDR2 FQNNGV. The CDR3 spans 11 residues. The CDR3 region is CASSLQETQYF. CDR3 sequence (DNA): TGTGCCAGCAGCTTACAAGAGACCCAGTACTTC.

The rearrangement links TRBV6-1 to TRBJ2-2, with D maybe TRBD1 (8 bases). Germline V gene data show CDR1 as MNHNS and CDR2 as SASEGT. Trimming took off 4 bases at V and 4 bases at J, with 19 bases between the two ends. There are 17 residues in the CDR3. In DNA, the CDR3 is TGTGCCAGCAGTGGCGGGGGACAGGACCTAGGCACCGGGGAGCTGTTTTTT. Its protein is CASSGGGQDLGTGELFF.

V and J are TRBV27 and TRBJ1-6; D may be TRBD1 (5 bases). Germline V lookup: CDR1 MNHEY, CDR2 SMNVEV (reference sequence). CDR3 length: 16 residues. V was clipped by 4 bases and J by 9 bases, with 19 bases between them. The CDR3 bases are TGTGCCAGCAGTTCGGTCGACAGCCTATATGGTTCACCCCTCCACTTT. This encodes CASSSVDSLYGSPLHF.

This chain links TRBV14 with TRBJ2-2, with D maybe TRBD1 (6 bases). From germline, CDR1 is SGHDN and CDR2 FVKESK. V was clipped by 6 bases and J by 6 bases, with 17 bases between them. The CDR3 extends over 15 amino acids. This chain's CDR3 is CASRQTRGEAGELFF. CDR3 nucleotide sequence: TGTGCCAGCAGACAAACCAGGGGCGAGGCCGGGGAGCTGTTTTTT.

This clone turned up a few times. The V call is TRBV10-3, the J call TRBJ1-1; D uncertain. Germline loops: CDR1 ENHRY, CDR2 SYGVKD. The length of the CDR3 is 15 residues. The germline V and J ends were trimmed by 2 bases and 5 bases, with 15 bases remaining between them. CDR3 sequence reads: CAISEPMTIGTEAFF. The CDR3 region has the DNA TGTGCCATCAGTGAGCCCATGACCATTGGGACTGAAGCTTTCTTT.

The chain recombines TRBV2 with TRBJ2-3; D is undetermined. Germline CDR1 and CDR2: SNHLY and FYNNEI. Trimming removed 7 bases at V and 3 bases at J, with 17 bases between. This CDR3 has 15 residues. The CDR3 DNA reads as TGTGCCAGCACCACTACAGCCTCTGGTACAGATACGCAGTATTTT. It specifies CASTTTASGTDTQYF. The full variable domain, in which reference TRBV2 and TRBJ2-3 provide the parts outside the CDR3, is EPEVTQTPSHQVTQMGQEVILRCVPISNHLYFYWYRQILGQKVEFLVSFYNNEISEKSEIFDDQFSVERPDGSNFTLKIRSTKLEDSAMYFCASTTTASGTDTQYFGPGTRLTVL.

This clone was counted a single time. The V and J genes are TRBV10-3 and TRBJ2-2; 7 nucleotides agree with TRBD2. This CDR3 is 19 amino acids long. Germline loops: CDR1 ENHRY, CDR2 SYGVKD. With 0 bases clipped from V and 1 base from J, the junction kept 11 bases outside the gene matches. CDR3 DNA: TGTGCCATCAGTGAGTCAAAGGGAGGGCTAGCGCTGAACACCGGGGAGCTGTTTTTT. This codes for CAISESKGGLALNTGELFF.

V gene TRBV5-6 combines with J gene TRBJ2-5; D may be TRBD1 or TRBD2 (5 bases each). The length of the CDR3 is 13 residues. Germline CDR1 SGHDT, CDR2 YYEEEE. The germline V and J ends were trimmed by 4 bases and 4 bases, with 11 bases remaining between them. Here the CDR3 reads CASSPGLAETQYF. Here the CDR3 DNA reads TGTGCCAGCAGCCCGGGGCTGGCAGAGACCCAGTACTTC. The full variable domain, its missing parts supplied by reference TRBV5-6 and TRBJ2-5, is DAGVTQSPTHLIKTRGQQVTLRCSPKSGHDTVSWYQQALGQGPQFIFQYYEEEERQRGNFPDRFSGHQFPNYSSELNVNALLLGDSALYLCASSPGLAETQYFGPGTRLLVL.

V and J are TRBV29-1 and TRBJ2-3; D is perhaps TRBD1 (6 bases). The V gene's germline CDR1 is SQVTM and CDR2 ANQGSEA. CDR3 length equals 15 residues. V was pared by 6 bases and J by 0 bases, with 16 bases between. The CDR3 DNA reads TGCAGCGTATCCGGGACACAAAGTAGCACAGATACGCAGTATTTT. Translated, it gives CSVSGTQSSTDTQYF.

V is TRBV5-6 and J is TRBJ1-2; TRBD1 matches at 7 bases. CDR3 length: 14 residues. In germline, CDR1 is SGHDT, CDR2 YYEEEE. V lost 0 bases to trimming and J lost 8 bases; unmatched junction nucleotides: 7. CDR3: CASSLAGGGQGYTF. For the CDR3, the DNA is TGTGCCAGCAGCTTGGCCGGAGGGGGCCAAGGCTACACCTTC. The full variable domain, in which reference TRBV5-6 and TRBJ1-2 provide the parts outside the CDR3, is DAGVTQSPTHLIKTRGQQVTLRCSPKSGHDTVSWYQQALGQGPQFIFQYYEEEERQRGNFPDRFSGHQFPNYSSELNVNALLLGDSALYLCASSLAGGGQGYTFGSGTRLTVV.

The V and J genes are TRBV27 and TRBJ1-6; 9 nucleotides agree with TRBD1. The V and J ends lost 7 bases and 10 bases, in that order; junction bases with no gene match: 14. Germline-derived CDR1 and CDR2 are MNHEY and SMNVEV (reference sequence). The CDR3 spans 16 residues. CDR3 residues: CASTPFLTGGESPLHF. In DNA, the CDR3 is TGTGCCAGCACCCCATTCTTGACAGGGGGTGAATCACCCCTCCACTTT.

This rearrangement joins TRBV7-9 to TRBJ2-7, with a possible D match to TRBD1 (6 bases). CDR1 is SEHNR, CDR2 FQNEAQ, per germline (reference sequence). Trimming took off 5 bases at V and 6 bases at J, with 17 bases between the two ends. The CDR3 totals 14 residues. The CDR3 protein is CASSPHRVLGEQYF. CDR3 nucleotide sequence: TGTGCCAGCAGCCCCCACAGGGTACTGGGCGAGCAGTACTTC. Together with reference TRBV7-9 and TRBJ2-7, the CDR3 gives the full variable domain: DTGVSQNPRHKITKRGQNVTFRCDPISEHNRLYWYRQTLGQGPEFLTYFQNEAQLEKSRLLSDRFSAERPKGSFSTLEIQRTEQGDSAMYLCASSPHRVLGEQYFGPGTRLTVT.

The CDR3 DNA follows: TGCGCCAGCAGCTCTCCCCACGGGGCGGGGGGGAACGCGAACACCGGGGAGCTGTTTTTT. Amino acid sequence: CASSSPHGAGGNANTGELFF. The chain links TRBV5-1 to TRBJ2-2; the match to TRBD2 covers 9 bases. With 3 bases clipped from V and 0 bases from J, the junction kept 15 bases outside the gene matches. The CDR3 has 20 amino acids. Germline V CDR1 and CDR2: SGHRS, YFSETQ.

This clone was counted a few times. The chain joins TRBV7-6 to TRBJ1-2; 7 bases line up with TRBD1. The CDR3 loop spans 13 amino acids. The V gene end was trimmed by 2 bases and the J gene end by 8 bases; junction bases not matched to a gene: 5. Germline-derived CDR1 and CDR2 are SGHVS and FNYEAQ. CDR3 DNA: TGTGCCAGCAGCTTAAGACAGGGAGAGGGCTACACCTTC. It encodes CASSLRQGEGYTF.

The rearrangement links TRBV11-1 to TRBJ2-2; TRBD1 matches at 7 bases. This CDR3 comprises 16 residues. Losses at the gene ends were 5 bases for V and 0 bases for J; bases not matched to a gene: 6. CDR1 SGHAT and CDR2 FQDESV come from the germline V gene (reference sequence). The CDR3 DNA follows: TGTGCCAGCAGCCGGGGACAGCCTTCGAACACCGGGGAGCTGTTTTTT. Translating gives CASSRGQPSNTGELFF.

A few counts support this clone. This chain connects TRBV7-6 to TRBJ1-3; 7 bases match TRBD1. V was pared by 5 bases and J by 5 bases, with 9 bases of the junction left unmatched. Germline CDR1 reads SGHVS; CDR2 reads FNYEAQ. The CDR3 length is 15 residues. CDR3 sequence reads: CASSPKRQGRNTIYF. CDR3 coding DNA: TGTGCCAGCAGCCCTAAGAGACAGGGCAGAAACACCATATATTTT.

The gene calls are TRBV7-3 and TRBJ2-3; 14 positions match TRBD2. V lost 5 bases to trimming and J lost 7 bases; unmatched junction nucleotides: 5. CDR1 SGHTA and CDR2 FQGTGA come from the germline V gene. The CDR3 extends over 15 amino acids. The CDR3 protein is CASSGTSGRGNTQYF. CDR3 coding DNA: TGTGCCAGCAGCGGGACTAGCGGGAGAGGAAATACGCAGTATTTT.

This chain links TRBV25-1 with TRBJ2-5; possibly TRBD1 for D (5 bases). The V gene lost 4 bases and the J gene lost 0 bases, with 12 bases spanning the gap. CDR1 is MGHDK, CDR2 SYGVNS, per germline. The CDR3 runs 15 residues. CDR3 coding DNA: TGTGCCAGCAGTGCCATGGGGCGGTACCAAGAGACCCAGTACTTC. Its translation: CASSAMGRYQETQYF. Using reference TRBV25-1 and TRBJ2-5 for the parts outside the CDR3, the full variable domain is EADIYQTPRYLVIGTGKKITLECSQTMGHDKMYWYQQDPGMELHLIHYSYGVNSTEKGDLSSESTVSRIRTEHFPLTLESARPSHTSQYLCASSAMGRYQETQYFGPGTRLLVL.

CDR3 nucleotide sequence: TGTGCCAGCACCTCATCGAGACAGGCCTACGAGCAGTACTTC. Residues: CASTSSRQAYEQYF. V usage is TRBV28 and J usage is TRBJ2-7, with D possibly TRBD1 on 6 matching bases. The CDR3 contains 14 residues. CDR1 MDHEN and CDR2 SYDVKM come from the germline V gene. Between the trimmed V and J ends, which lost 7 bases and 2 bases, there was a span of 15 bases.

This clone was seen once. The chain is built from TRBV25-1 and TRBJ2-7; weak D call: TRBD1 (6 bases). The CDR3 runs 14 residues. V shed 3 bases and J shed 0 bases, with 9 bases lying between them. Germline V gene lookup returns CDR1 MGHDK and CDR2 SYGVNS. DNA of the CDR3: TGTGCCAGCAGTGATTGGACAGTCTCCTACGAGCAGTACTTC. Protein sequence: CASSDWTVSYEQYF.

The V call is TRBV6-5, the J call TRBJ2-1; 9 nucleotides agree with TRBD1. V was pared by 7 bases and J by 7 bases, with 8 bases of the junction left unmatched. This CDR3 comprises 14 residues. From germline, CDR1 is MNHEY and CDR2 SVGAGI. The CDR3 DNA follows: TGTGCCAGCACCTTGACAGGGGGTAGGAATGAGCAGTTCTTC. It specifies CASTLTGGRNEQFF.

CDR3 nucleotide sequence: TGTGCCAGTGGGTTAGTGGGGACGAACACCGGGGAGCTGTTTTTT. This sequence encodes CASGLVGTNTGELFF. The rearrangement links TRBV27 to TRBJ2-2; D is undetermined. Germline CDR1 MNHEY, CDR2 SMNVEV (reference sequence). V lost 9 bases, J lost 0 bases, and 14 bases lay in between. The CDR3 extends over 15 amino acids.

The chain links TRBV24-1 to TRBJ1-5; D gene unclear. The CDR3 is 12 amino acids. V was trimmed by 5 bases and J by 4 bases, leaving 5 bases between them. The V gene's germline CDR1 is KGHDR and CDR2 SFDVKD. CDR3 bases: TGTGCCACCAGTGTTGGGAATCAGCCCCAGCATTTT. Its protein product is CATSVGNQPQHF.

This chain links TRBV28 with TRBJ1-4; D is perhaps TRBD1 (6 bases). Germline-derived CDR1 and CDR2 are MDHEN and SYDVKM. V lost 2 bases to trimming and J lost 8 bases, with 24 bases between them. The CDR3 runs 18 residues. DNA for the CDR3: TGTGCCAGCAGTTTAATCAAAGGGGTCAGGGGAGAGGGGGAAAAACTGTTTTTT. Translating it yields CASSLIKGVRGEGEKLFF.

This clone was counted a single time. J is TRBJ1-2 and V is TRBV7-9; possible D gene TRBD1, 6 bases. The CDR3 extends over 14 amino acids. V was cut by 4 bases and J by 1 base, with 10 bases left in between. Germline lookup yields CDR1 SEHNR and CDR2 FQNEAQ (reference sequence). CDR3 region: CASSSRGINYGYTF. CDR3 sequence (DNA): TGTGCCAGCAGCTCCAGGGGAATTAACTATGGCTACACCTTC.

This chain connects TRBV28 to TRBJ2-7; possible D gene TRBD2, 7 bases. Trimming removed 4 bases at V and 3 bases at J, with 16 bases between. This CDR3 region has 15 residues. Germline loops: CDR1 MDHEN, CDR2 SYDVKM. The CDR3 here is CASSSTGGRLYEQYF. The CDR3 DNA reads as TGTGCCAGCAGTTCCACGGGGGGCAGGCTCTACGAGCAGTACTTC.